This entry lists 14 T cell receptor beta chains sequenced from one sample in a study of STAT5B mutations in CD4+ large granular lymphocyte leukemia. TCRdb's table, derived via immunoSEQ multiplex PCR, lists solely in-frame clones and lacks some. Here the sample spans approximately 8,400 clones, around 92% being singletons. The sequenced material came from PBMCs. The receptors stem from an older woman with CD4+ T-cell large granular lymphocyte leukemia.

This clone came up a few times. The chain combines TRBV30 with TRBJ1-5, with D hard to call. The CDR3 contains 15 residues. The ends were cut back, 2 bases at V and 5 bases at J, with 16 bases in the middle. Germline V gene lookup returns CDR1 GTSNPN and CDR2 SVGIG (reference sequence). The CDR3 loop reads CAWSHYRGEDQPQHF. CDR3 sequence (DNA): TGTGCCTGGAGTCATTACCGGGGAGAGGATCAGCCCCAGCATTTT.

J is TRBJ2-6 and V is TRBV27; 7 bases align to TRBD1. Per the germline V gene, CDR1 is MNHEY and CDR2 is SMNVEV (reference sequence). V lost 6 bases, J lost 0 bases, and 8 bases stayed unmatched. This CDR3 comprises 17 residues. The CDR3 DNA reads TGTGCCAGCAGCCCGACAGGGACCACCTCTGGGGCCAACGTCCTGACTTTC. Encoded protein: CASSPTGTTSGANVLTF.

DNA for the CDR3: TGTGCCAGCTCACCCGGGACAGGGGGAGGCTCCTACGAGCAGTACTTC. Its protein product is CASSPGTGGGSYEQYF. The V gene is TRBV18, the J gene TRBJ2-7, with TRBD1 identical over 11 bases. CDR1 and CDR2 (germline): KGHSH, LQKENI. The CDR3 runs to 16 residues. The V segment lost 3 bases and the J segment 0 bases; nucleotides outside the gene matches: 4.

The chain has TRBV5-4 and TRBJ2-3, with a tentative D call TRBD2 (5 bases). The CDR3 covers 15 residues. The V gene's germline CDR1 is SGHNT and CDR2 YYREEE (reference sequence). Trimming removed 3 bases at V and 4 bases at J, with 15 bases between. Here the CDR3 reads CASSSPSGGPDTQYF. As DNA, the CDR3 is TGTGCCAGCAGCTCCCCCAGCGGTGGGCCAGATACGCAGTATTTT.

This rearrangement joins TRBV5-1 to TRBJ2-2; the match to TRBD1 covers 9 bases. V shed 0 bases, J shed 7 bases, and the junction held 7 bases outside the gene matches. The germline CDR1 and CDR2 sequences are SGHRS and YFSETQ. The CDR3 has 16 residues. The CDR3 DNA reads TGCGCCAGCAGCTTGGTGACAGGGGGAGTAGGCGGGGAGCTGTTTTTT. Translated: CASSLVTGGVGGELFF.

V and J are TRBV7-3 and TRBJ1-6; no clear D gene. Trimming removed 5 bases from V and 2 bases from J, with 10 bases in between. Germline V lookup: CDR1 SGHTA, CDR2 FQGTGA. The CDR3 contains 15 residues. DNA for the CDR3: TGTGCCAGCAGCAAGGACGGAGCCTATAATTCACCCCTCCACTTT. This encodes CASSKDGAYNSPLHF.

The chain recombines TRBV29-1 with TRBJ1-1; 7 bases are shared with TRBD1. This CDR3 is built from 12 residues. Looked up from germline, CDR1 is SQVTM and CDR2 is ANQGSEA. Trimming removed 5 bases from V and 4 bases from J; junction bases left unmatched: 4. CDR3 region: CSVKGAVTEAFF. DNA for the CDR3: TGCAGCGTTAAGGGGGCGGTCACTGAAGCTTTCTTT.

J is TRBJ1-1 and V is TRBV7-6; D is ambiguous. The V end was cut by 5 bases, the J end by 2 bases, with 9 bases between. Germline V CDR1 and CDR2: SGHVS, FNYEAQ. The CDR3 totals 13 residues. For the CDR3, the DNA is TGTGCCAGCAGCAGCCAAGAAAACACTGAAGCTTTCTTT. Translating gives CASSSQENTEAFF.

The V call is TRBV6-6, the J call TRBJ1-3, with a possible D match to TRBD1 (6 bases). CDR1 and CDR2 (germline): MNHNY, SVGAGI (reference sequence). V shed 8 bases and J shed 0 bases, with 17 bases lying between them. The length of the CDR3 is 16 residues. CDR3 residues: CASSWAGGNSGNTIYF. The CDR3 bases are TGTGCCAGCTCTTGGGCCGGGGGCAACTCTGGAAACACCATATATTTT.

This chain connects TRBV2 to TRBJ2-7, with D uncertain. Germline CDR1 reads SNHLY; CDR2 reads FYNNEI. This CDR3 region has 14 residues. Trimming cost V 5 bases and J 1 base, with 12 bases left between them. DNA of the CDR3: TGTGCCAGCAGTTACGGTCAGGTTTCCTACGAGCAGTACTTC. Translated, it gives CASSYGQVSYEQYF.

The chain carries TRBV21-1 and TRBJ1-4; the table's D gene call, TRBD1, was not cross checked with the DNA. TRBV21-1 is annotated as a pseudogene. CDR3 size: 16 residues. The CDR3 protein is CASSDPPGHLKEKLFF. The CDR3 nucleotides are TGTGCCAGCAGCGACCCCCCGGGACACCTGAAGGAGAAACTGTTTTTT.

The chain joins TRBV9 to TRBJ2-7; TRBD2 is a possible D gene (8 bases). V was cut by 3 bases and J by 1 base, with 17 bases left in between. This CDR3 is built from 16 residues. Germline CDR1 is SGDLS and CDR2 is YYNGEE. The CDR3 spells CASSGRGGTASYEQYF. The CDR3 nucleotides read TGTGCCAGCAGCGGCCGGGGGGGGACAGCTTCCTACGAGCAGTACTTC.

The V call is TRBV7-2, the J call TRBJ1-1; no firm D call. This CDR3 region has 13 residues. Germline CDR1 is SGHTA and CDR2 is FQGNSA. Trimming left V 0 bases short and J 2 bases short, with 4 bases between. The CDR3 DNA sequence: TGTGCCAGCAGCTTAGCGCATAACACTGAAGCTTTCTTT. It yields the protein CASSLAHNTEAFF.

The chain recombines TRBV4-1 with TRBJ1-2, with D perhaps matching TRBD1 (6 bases). The CDR3 contains 15 residues. Germline V lookup: CDR1 MGHRA, CDR2 YSYEKL. V lost 0 bases and J 4 bases, leaving 12 bases between the germline ends. CDR3 nucleotides: TGCGCCAGCAGCCAAGATGGGGGGCCCGGCTATGGCTACACCTTC. Translation: CASSQDGGPGYGYTF.